These 18 T cell receptor beta chains were sequenced from one sample in a study of CD8+ T cells in alopecia areata. Treatment defined: oral pan-JAK inhibitor, 5-10 mg twice daily. In each case, RNA was isolated and then reverse transcribed into cDNA as the sequencing template. The protocol was immunoSEQ multiplex PCR, while the TCRdb copy is restricted to in-frame clones and leaves out a portion. The profile covers 98,000 or so clones, with about 58% appearing a single time and roughly 16% taken by the ten largest. This specimen was CD8+ T cells sorted from blood, taken at week 4, from a patient treated with tofacitinib. The receptors come from a human donor with alopecia areata.

V and J are TRBV7-9 and TRBJ2-7, with TRBD1 matching over 9 bases. Germline V CDR1 and CDR2: SEHNR, FQNEAQ (reference sequence). J was trimmed by 7 bases and V by 5 bases; bases with no gene match: 9. The CDR3 contains 14 residues. CDR3 nucleotide sequence: TGTGCCAGCAGCCCCAGACAGGGGGTAAGGGAGCAGTACTTC. Translation gives CASSPRQGVREQYF. The entire variable domain, with the rest obtained from reference TRBV7-9 and TRBJ2-7, is as follows: DTGVSQNPRHKITKRGQNVTFRCDPISEHNRLYWYRQTLGQGPEFLTYFQNEAQLEKSRLLSDRFSAERPKGSFSTLEIQRTEQGDSAMYLCASSPRQGVREQYFGPGTRLTVT.

This chain joins TRBV10-3 and TRBJ2-5; D may be TRBD1 (6 bases). Trimming removed 4 bases from V and 2 bases from J, with 14 bases in between. Germline lookup yields CDR1 ENHRY and CDR2 SYGVKD. This CDR3 has 15 residues. CDR3 DNA: TGTGCCATCAGTGCAAACAGGGCAACTCAAGAGACCCAGTACTTC. Its translation is CAISANRATQETQYF.

The chain couples TRBV4-3 to TRBJ1-5; D call uncertain. This CDR3 region has 15 residues. Germline values: CDR1 LGHNA, CDR2 YSLEER. V shed 3 bases and J shed 0 bases, with 9 bases lying between them. In nucleotides, the CDR3 is TGCGCCAGCAGCCAGCATCTAAATAGCAATCAGCCCCAGCATTTT. Protein sequence: CASSQHLNSNQPQHF.

This clone showed up just a few times. This sequence joins TRBV13 and TRBJ2-1; 9 bases are shared with TRBD2. The CDR3 covers 13 residues. The germline gives CDR1 PRHDT, CDR2 FYEKMQ (reference sequence). The junction had 9 bases not matched to a gene; V was cut back by 10 bases and J by 8 bases. The DNA of the CDR3 is TGTGCCACCAGGGGTAGCGGGAGCGATGAGCAGTTCTTC. Translating it yields CATRGSGSDEQFF. Full variable domain (outside the CDR3, taken from reference TRBV13 and TRBJ2-1): AAGVIQSPRHLIKEKRETATLKCYPIPRHDTVYWYQQGPGQDPQFLISFYEKMQSDKGSIPDRFSAQQFSDYHSELNMSSLELGDSALYFCATRGSGSDEQFFGPGTRLTVL.

This clone appeared once. The chain recombines TRBV4-1 with TRBJ2-4; TRBD2 agrees at 9 bases. The CDR3 sequence is 16 residues long. V shed 3 bases and J 7 bases; nucleotides not matched to a gene: 10. Germline assignment: CDR1 MGHRA and CDR2 YSYEKL. This CDR3 reads CASSQSSGGRLNIQYF. The CDR3 DNA reads as TGCGCCAGCAGCCAGAGCAGCGGGGGGCGGTTGAACATTCAGTACTTC.

This clone has a handful of counts. Other DNA sequences in the sample encode the same CDR3. The chain recombines TRBV7-2 with TRBJ2-7, with 8 nucleotides matching TRBD1. The CDR3 covers 13 residues. V was clipped by 7 bases and J by 1 base; unmatched bases: 3. The V gene's germline CDR1 is SGHTA and CDR2 FQGNSA. The CDR3 here is CASTWDRSYEQYF. The CDR3, as DNA: TGTGCCAGCACCTGGGACAGGTCCTACGAGCAGTACTTC.

The genes are TRBV4-1 and TRBJ2-1; possibly TRBD1 for D (5 bases). Trimming took off 0 bases at V and 0 bases at J, with 9 bases between the two ends. Germline V CDR1 and CDR2: MGHRA, YSYEKL. The CDR3 spans 16 residues. This CDR3 is CASSQDPDSSYNEQFF. In DNA, the CDR3 is TGCGCCAGCAGCCAAGATCCCGACAGCTCCTACAATGAGCAGTTCTTC.

To note about this clone: The junction does not match germline at one end; this may be a read error. The rearrangement uses TRBV29-1 and TRBJ2-6, with D possibly called TRBD1 or TRBD2 (5 bases each). Looked up from germline, CDR1 is SQVTM and CDR2 is ANQGSEA. The CDR3 sequence is 15 residues long. CDR3: CSFEGTLSGANVLTF. DNA for the CDR3: TGCAGCTTTGAAGGGACGCTCTCTGGGGCCAACGTCCTGACTTTC.

Here the CDR3 reads CSDRGLGGYTF. The DNA of the CDR3 is TGCAGCGACAGGGGGCTCGGTGGCTACACCTTC. The rearrangement links TRBV29-1 to TRBJ1-2; TRBD1 matches 9 bases. This CDR3 has 11 residues. Germline V lookup: CDR1 SQVTM, CDR2 ANQGSEA. Trimming took 7 bases from V and 7 from J; bases not matched to a gene: 4.

V is TRBV4-3 and J is TRBJ1-1; unclear D gene. V lost 0 bases and J lost 6, with 5 bases in between. Germline CDR1 is LGHNA and CDR2 is YSLEER. The CDR3 runs 12 residues. DNA of the CDR3: TGCGCCAGCAGCCAAGATTATTCTGAAGCTTTCTTT. Amino acids: CASSQDYSEAFF.

J is TRBJ2-3 and V is TRBV11-2; 9 nucleotides line up with TRBD2. The CDR3 runs 17 residues. V shed 1 base, J shed 4 bases, and the junction held 9 bases outside the gene matches. Germline CDR1 and CDR2: SGHAT and FQNNGV. CDR3 DNA sequence: TGTGCCAGCAGCTTAGTCGCTAGCGGGATGTTGTCAGATACGCAGTATTTT. Its protein product is CASSLVASGMLSDTQYF.

The chain employs TRBV27 and TRBJ2-1; 7 bases are a match to TRBD2. This CDR3 comprises 16 residues. CDR1 is MNHEY and CDR2 is SMNVEV in the germline V gene (reference sequence). The V and J ends lost 5 bases and 2 bases, in that order; junction bases with no gene match: 9. The chain's CDR3 is CASSRTRLLTYNEQFF. Here the CDR3 DNA reads TGTGCCAGCAGTCGGACTAGACTGCTAACCTACAATGAGCAGTTCTTC.

The V gene is TRBV5-1, the J gene TRBJ2-7, with 8 bases fitting TRBD1. The CDR3 contains 15 residues. Germline lookup yields CDR1 SGHRS and CDR2 YFSETQ. J was trimmed by 4 bases and V by 0 bases; bases with no gene match: 6. The CDR3 protein is CASSLAAGGGYEQYF. CDR3 nucleotide sequence: TGCGCCAGCAGCTTGGCGGCAGGGGGCGGGTACGAGCAGTACTTC.

This clone was observed a handful of times. The chain has TRBV5-8 and TRBJ2-2, with 9 bases fitting TRBD1. V shed 4 bases and J 3 bases; nucleotides not matched to a gene: 16. The CDR3 is made up of 19 amino acids. In germline, CDR1 is SGHTS, CDR2 YDEGEE. CDR3 in DNA: TGTGCCAGCAGCCTTGGACAGGGGACAAGTAACGAGGACACCGGGGAGCTGTTTTTT. It codes for CASSLGQGTSNEDTGELFF.

The J gene is TRBJ2-3, the V gene TRBV11-2; possibly TRBD2 for D (5 bases). Germline assignment: CDR1 SGHAT and CDR2 FQNNGV. The CDR3 extends over 17 amino acids. V dropped 2 bases and J dropped 7 bases, with 22 bases sitting between them. CDR3: CASSLLIRGASGNTQYF. Written as DNA, the CDR3 is TGTGCCAGCAGCTTACTAATAAGAGGCGCCTCCGGGAATACGCAGTATTTT.

The rearrangement joins TRBV13 to TRBJ2-7, with TRBD2 identical over 11 bases. Germline V gene data show CDR1 as PRHDT and CDR2 as FYEKMQ (reference sequence). The CDR3 has 13 amino acids. After removal of 8 bases from V and 3 bases from J, the junction contained 3 bases not matched to a gene. CDR3 protein: CASQTSGIYEQYF. The CDR3 nucleotides are TGTGCCAGCCAGACTAGCGGGATCTACGAGCAGTACTTC.

This clone was counted a single time. V is TRBV28 and J is TRBJ1-5, with D unresolved. CDR1 is MDHEN, CDR2 SYDVKM, per germline. The CDR3 sequence is 15 residues long. Trimming removed 7 bases at V and 0 bases at J, with 13 bases between. CDR3 sequence (DNA): TGTGCCAGCACCCGAGCCGGTTTTAGCAATCAGCCCCAGCATTTT. It translates to CASTRAGFSNQPQHF.

This chain links TRBV9 with TRBJ2-5, with TRBD1 matching over 8 bases. J was trimmed by 5 bases and V by 1 base; bases with no gene match: 7. Germline V lookup: CDR1 SGDLS, CDR2 YYNGEE. The CDR3 runs to 15 residues. CDR3 in DNA: TGTGCCAGCAGCGTACAGACAGGGGTCACGGAGACCCAGTACTTC. It is translated as CASSVQTGVTETQYF.